The present entry profiles one T cell receptor (beta chain) with its context. The CDR3 is made up of 16 amino acids. CDR1 is SGHVS, CDR2 FQNEAQ, per germline. Trimming removed 1 base from V and 3 bases from J, with 14 bases in between. This entry is derived from a study of CD8 T cells in Susac syndrome. cDNA came from around 0.5 to 1 ug RNA primed by random hexamers. TCRdb used MiXCR to reprocess the immunoSEQ multiplex PCR reads, holding one entry per CDR3 protein. Of fewer than 35,000 distinct CDR3 sequences detected, approximately 94% appear once; the ten largest clones hold 0.27%. Blood CD8+ and CD4+ T cells underwent high-throughput TCR beta sequencing. FACS enriched CD8+ TEMRA cells, while bulk CD8+ and CD4+ were negatively isolated.

The chain links TRBV7-8 to TRBJ2-3; tentatively, D is TRBD2 (6 bases). The source material was CD8+ T cells from PBMCs. This clonotype was obtained from a human donor in good health. In DNA form, the CDR3 reads TGTGCCAGCAGCTTAGACCGCGGGGTAGGGACAGATACGCAGTATTTT. This encodes CASSLDRGVGTDTQYF.